Shown below are 21 T cell receptor beta chains from a single sample sequenced in a study of cytomegalovirus exposure and HLA in healthy donors. The PCR used 60 Vbeta and 13 Jbeta primers. Clones were read by immunoSEQ multiplex PCR, and TCRdb kept only the in-frame ones, dropping some. Here the sample spans 62,000 or so clones, about 90% being singletons. The source material was PBMCs. Every receptor here comes from a young man in good health and CMV-seronegative.

V and J are TRBV5-1 and TRBJ2-1, with D perhaps matching TRBD2 (5 bases). The CDR3 has 17 residues. Trimming pared 3 bases from V and 0 bases from J, leaving 16 bases between. CDR1 is SGHRS and CDR2 is YFSETQ in the germline V gene. As DNA, the CDR3 is TGCGCCAGCAGCTCACCTGAGGGCCTTAGCTCCTACAATGAGCAGTTCTTC. Protein: CASSSPEGLSSYNEQFF.

The CDR3 is CASSMARDTGELFF. The CDR3 DNA reads TGTGCCAGTAGTATGGCCAGGGACACCGGGGAGCTGTTTTTT. The rearrangement joins TRBV19 to TRBJ2-2; a weak D match, TRBD1 (5 bases). The V end lost 3 bases, the J end lost 3 bases, and 8 bases lay between the germline ends. The germline CDR1 and CDR2 sequences are LNHDA and SQIVND (reference sequence). This CDR3 is built from 14 residues. Supplemented by reference TRBV19 and TRBJ2-2, the full variable domain reads DGGITQSPKYLFRKEGQNVTLSCEQNLNHDAMYWYRQDPGQGLRLIYYSQIVNDFQKGDIAEGYSVSREKKESFPLTVTSAQKNPTAFYLCASSMARDTGELFFGEGSRLTVL.

The chain uses TRBV19 and TRBJ1-4, with 8 bases lining up with TRBD1. CDR3 size: 13 residues. CDR1 LNHDA and CDR2 SQIVND come from the germline V gene (reference sequence). V trimming: 10 bases; J trimming: 6 bases; junction bases outside the gene matches: 7. As DNA, the CDR3 is TGTGCCACCCGGACAGGGATAGATGAAAAACTGTTTTTT. Its translation is CATRTGIDEKLFF.

The chain joins TRBV9 to TRBJ1-4, with a tentative D call TRBD1 (6 bases). This CDR3 contains 15 residues. CDR1 and CDR2 from the germline V gene are SGDLS and YYNGEE. V was clipped by 1 base and J by 2 bases, with 9 bases between them. The CDR3 bases are TGTGCCAGCAGCGTACATCAGGGGACTAATGAAAAACTGTTTTTT. Its translation: CASSVHQGTNEKLFF.

The chain links TRBV6-5 to TRBJ2-7; D is possibly TRBD1 (6 bases). V lost 6 bases, J lost 2 bases, and 11 bases lay in between. This CDR3 spans 13 amino acids. Germline assignment: CDR1 MNHEY and CDR2 SVGAGI. The CDR3 sequence: CASRRTDAYEQYF. The CDR3 nucleotides read TGTGCCAGCAGGCGGACAGATGCCTACGAGCAGTACTTC.

This clone came up a few times. V gene TRBV2 combines with J gene TRBJ1-1; D perhaps matches TRBD1 (5 bases). The CDR3 totals 15 residues. The V and J ends lost 2 bases and 1 base respectively, with 11 bases between them. Germline V gene lookup returns CDR1 SNHLY and CDR2 FYNNEI. CDR3 amino acids: CASSESRAQNTEAFF. CDR3 sequence (DNA): TGTGCCAGCAGTGAATCCAGGGCACAGAACACTGAAGCTTTCTTT.

This chain uses TRBV5-4 with TRBJ2-1; TRBD1 might be the D (6 bases). Trimming left V 4 bases short and J 4 bases short, with 12 bases between. The CDR3 runs 14 residues. Germline loops: CDR1 SGHNT, CDR2 YYREEE (reference sequence). The CDR3 here is CASSPAGQYNEQFF. The CDR3 nucleotides read TGTGCCAGCAGCCCGGCAGGACAGTACAATGAGCAGTTCTTC.

In its sample, this clone was seen once. This chain links TRBV7-8 with TRBJ2-7; weak D call: TRBD2 (5 bases). V was shortened by 5 bases and J by 6 bases, with 14 bases between the two germline ends. Germline V gene sequence: CDR1 SGHVS, CDR2 FQNEAQ. CDR3 size: 13 residues. The CDR3 DNA reads as TGTGCCAGCAGCCGGGGTTGGGTTGGCGAGCAGTACTTC. Protein: CASSRGWVGEQYF.

The rearrangement joins TRBV6-5 to TRBJ1-2; D is possibly TRBD1 (6 bases). Deletions cut 7 bases from V and 8 bases from J, with 17 bases between. CDR1 and CDR2 (germline): MNHEY, SVGAGI. The CDR3 spans 13 residues. This CDR3 reads CASTLPGELGYTF. CDR3 in DNA: TGTGCCAGCACCCTTCCAGGGGAGTTGGGCTACACCTTC.

About this clone: A read error may produce the germline difference seen at one junction end. The J gene is TRBJ2-7, the V gene TRBV7-9, with TRBD1 matching 7 bases. Germline CDR1 reads SEHNR; CDR2 reads FQNEAQ (reference sequence). This CDR3 has 12 residues. CDR3 protein: CASSLASTGTQF. CDR3 bases: TGTGCCAGCAGCTTAGCATCGACAGGGACACAATTC.

The J gene is TRBJ2-7, the V gene TRBV7-9, with 11 positions matching TRBD1. CDR1 is SEHNR and CDR2 is FQNEAQ in the germline V gene (reference sequence). The V and J ends lost 5 bases and 9 bases, in that order; junction bases with no gene match: 9. This CDR3 has 14 amino acids. CDR3 sequence (DNA): TGTGCCAGCAGCCGAAGGACAGGGGGCGAAGCGCAGTACTTC. Its protein product is CASSRRTGGEAQYF.

The chain recombines TRBV28 with TRBJ1-1; possible D gene TRBD1, 5 bases. Germline V gives CDR1 MDHEN, CDR2 SYDVKM. V was pared by 3 bases and J by 5 bases, with 16 bases between. This CDR3 is 15 amino acids long. Here the CDR3 reads CASSLSGHGSTEAFF. The CDR3 DNA reads as TGTGCCAGCAGTTTGAGTGGACACGGATCTACTGAAGCTTTCTTT.

The J gene is TRBJ1-5, the V gene TRBV19; TRBD1 agrees at 8 bases. Germline V gives CDR1 LNHDA, CDR2 SQIVND (reference sequence). CDR3 length: 14 amino acids. Trimming cost V 5 bases and J 2 bases; bases outside gene matches: 2. CDR3 DNA sequence: TGTGCCAGTAGTCTACAGGGGGGCAATCAGCCCCAGCATTTT. Its protein is CASSLQGGNQPQHF.

The chain joins TRBV30 to TRBJ1-2, with D maybe TRBD1 (5 bases). CDR1 is GTSNPN and CDR2 is SVGIG in the germline V gene (reference sequence). The CDR3 contains 15 residues. V was pared by 0 bases and J by 4 bases, with 15 bases between. CDR3 DNA: TGTGCCTGGAGTGTAGGGGCAGGGTATGGCTATGGCTACACCTTC. Translated, it gives CAWSVGAGYGYGYTF.

V and J are TRBV11-3 and TRBJ2-2; D remains ambiguous. The germline V and J ends were trimmed by 1 base and 11 bases, with 8 bases remaining between them. Per germline, CDR1 SGHNT and CDR2 YENEEA. The CDR3 totals 12 residues. The CDR3 region is CASSLGTPELFF. The DNA for the CDR3 is TGTGCCAGCAGCTTAGGAACACCCGAGCTGTTTTTT.

The sample holds one count of this clone. The chain employs TRBV7-9 and TRBJ2-3, with D possibly TRBD2 on 5 matching bases. The V and J ends lost 5 bases and 6 bases respectively, with 15 bases between them. The germline V gene has CDR1 SEHNR and CDR2 FQNEAQ (reference sequence). CDR3 size: 14 residues. This CDR3 is CASSPTRMGDTQYF. The CDR3 DNA follows: TGTGCCAGCAGCCCTACTAGGATGGGGGATACGCAGTATTTT.

This sequence joins TRBV28 and TRBJ1-5, with 7 bases fitting TRBD1. This CDR3 is 19 amino acids long. Germline V gene sequence: CDR1 MDHEN, CDR2 SYDVKM. Trimming removed 4 bases from V and 0 bases from J; junction bases left unmatched: 15. The CDR3 DNA reads as TGTGCCAGCAGTTCGCCGTGGGGTACAGGGGCGCTTAGCAATCAGCCCCAGCATTTT. Translation gives CASSSPWGTGALSNQPQHF.

The gene calls are TRBV11-3 and TRBJ1-3; D is unclear. Germline V gene lookup returns CDR1 SGHNT and CDR2 YENEEA. With 4 bases removed from V and 9 bases from J, the gap between germline ends came to 19 bases. CDR3 length equals 15 residues. The CDR3 DNA sequence: TGTGCCAGCAGCTCCCGGGATACCCTGGAGGGCACCATATATTTT. This encodes CASSSRDTLEGTIYF.

The J gene is TRBJ2-5, the V gene TRBV5-6; maybe TRBD1 (5 bases). The CDR3 length is 13 residues. Germline loops: CDR1 SGHDT, CDR2 YYEEEE. V was trimmed by 3 bases and J by 3 bases, leaving 9 bases between them. The CDR3 loop is CASSWQGEETQYF. CDR3 DNA sequence: TGTGCCAGCAGCTGGCAGGGCGAAGAGACCCAGTACTTC. Using reference TRBV5-6 and TRBJ2-5 for the parts outside the CDR3, the full variable domain is DAGVTQSPTHLIKTRGQQVTLRCSPKSGHDTVSWYQQALGQGPQFIFQYYEEEERQRGNFPDRFSGHQFPNYSSELNVNALLLGDSALYLCASSWQGEETQYFGPGTRLLVL.

The CDR3, as DNA: TGTGCCAGCAGCGGAGGCGGAAACACCATATATTTT. It specifies CASSGGGNTIYF. The V call is TRBV25-1, the J call TRBJ1-3; no clear D. There are 12 residues in the CDR3. The V gene's germline CDR1 is MGHDK and CDR2 SYGVNS. V was clipped by 6 bases and J by 4 bases, with 7 bases between them.

This clone showed up just once. The chain has TRBV7-6 and TRBJ2-5, with TRBD1 identical over 7 bases. Looked up from germline, CDR1 is SGHVS and CDR2 is FNYEAQ. The ends lost 2 bases at V and 3 bases at J; junction bases unmatched: 12. The CDR3 has 17 amino acids. Here the CDR3 DNA reads TGTGCCAGCAGCTTATTCTCCACCGGGACAGACAAAGAGACCCAGTACTTC. Translated, it gives CASSLFSTGTDKETQYF. The variable domain in full, with the rest retrieved from reference TRBV7-6 and TRBJ2-5, is GAGVSQSPRYKVTKRGQDVALRCDPISGHVSLYWYRQALGQGPEFLTYFNYEAQQDKSGLPNDRFSAERPEGSISTLTIQRTEQRDSAMYRCASSLFSTGTDKETQYFGPGTRLLVL.